This T cell receptor beta chain originates from a study of blood T cell repertoires in COVID-19. Germline-derived CDR1 and CDR2 are SGHTS and YDEGEE. CDR3 length: 15 residues. V shed 0 bases and J shed 2 bases, with 9 bases lying between them. Sequenced by immunoSEQ multiplex PCR; TCRdb stores in-frame clones only, minus some. The data hold 40,000 to 60,000 clones, with 90% observed a single time. The source of this sequence is a human donor in a cohort sampled during active COVID-19. Input material: peripheral blood. The chain couples TRBV5-8 to TRBJ1-3, with D maybe TRBD1 (6 bases). The CDR3 region is CASSLARGAGNTIYF. CDR3 DNA sequence: TGTGCCAGCAGCTTGGCCAGGGGAGCTGGAAACACCATATATTTT.